This T cell receptor beta chain was obtained from a study of blood T cells in healthy people across ages. The second PCR ran roughly 7 to 11 cycles with a sample-barcoded 5' primer and J-beta primers. Each cDNA molecule carried a tag from a template-switch adaptor that contained 12 random nucleotides. TCRdb recomputed calls from the 5' RACE reads with MiXCR, one row per CDR3 protein. The repertoire holds about 1,400,000 distinct CDR3 sequences, with 42% as singletons. Caucasian, healthy and from Russia, the donors were aged between about 6 and 100. This clonotype was seen a few times. This receptor was taken from a woman aged 18-29 years in good health. The sequencing input was blood.

The CDR3 region has the DNA TGTGCCAGCAGCTCCGGACGGACAGGGGGCGAGCAGTACTTC. Protein product: CASSSGRTGGEQYF. The rearrangement uses TRBV7-9 and TRBJ2-5, with TRBD1 identical over 10 bases. Gene TRBJ2-7 matches the end of the DNA better, so the J call may be wrong. This CDR3 comprises 14 residues. Germline V gene sequence: CDR1 SEHNR, CDR2 FQNEAQ (reference sequence).